This T cell receptor (beta chain) was recovered during a study of T cell changes during pregnancy in multiple sclerosis. Trimming left V 2 bases short and J 3 bases short, with 12 bases between. CDR1 MDHEN and CDR2 SYDVKM come from the germline V gene. This CDR3 has 15 amino acids. Data came from immunoSEQ multiplex PCR; TCRdb stores just in-frame clones and leaves some out. The sample consists of fewer than 50,000 clones, approximately 89% of them appearing once. The receptor comes from a female donor in good health, enrolled as a control in a pregnancy study. The chain joins TRBV28 to TRBJ2-3, with TRBD2 as a possible D gene (5 bases). Sequences were derived from CD4+ T cells from peripheral blood mononuclear cells, sampled in the second trimester of pregnancy. The CDR3 is CASSLPGVGTDTQYF. The CDR3 region has the DNA TGTGCCAGCAGTTTACCCGGGGTGGGGACAGATACGCAGTATTTT.